This T cell receptor (beta chain) is from a study of T cells after yellow fever vaccination. The CDR3 is made up of 17 amino acids. With 2 bases removed from V and 3 bases from J, the gap between germline ends came to 16 bases. TCRdb used MiXCR to reprocess the 5' RACE reads, holding one entry per CDR3 protein. The sample yields about 160,000 distinct CDR3 sequences, approximately 6.7% seen once. Overall study results and limits: Researchers report a weaker secondary response that nonetheless peaked faster, day 5 versus 15. Few clonotypes appeared in both CD4 and CD8 compartments.

At least ten counts were recorded for this clonotype. Its matching antigen is unknown. The source is a man between 18 and 35 years old who received the YFV17D yellow fever vaccine. V gene TRBV12-3 or TRBV12-4 combines with J gene TRBJ2-2; D tentatively fits TRBD1 or TRBD2 (7 bases each). The sample was CD4+ T cells sorted from PBMCs, taken less than 6 days after the first yellow fever vaccination. CDR3 bases: TGTGCCAGCAGTTTATCAGGGGGGGCTTTCCACACCGGGGAGCTGTTTTTT. This gives the protein CASSLSGGAFHTGELFF.